Sequencing of this T cell receptor (beta chain) was carried out in a study of T cells in localized non-small cell lung cancer. The study's findings and limits: Higher blood T cell density went with longer overall survival. Uninvolved adjacent lung had higher T cell clonality than tumor and all other tissues. Sequencing was limited to one tumor region, leaving the possibility of heterogeneity open. Within adjacent lung there appeared a median approximately 60 of the top 100 tumor clones.

A remark on this clone: Antigen: not known.

The data were produced by immunoSEQ multiplex PCR, yet TCRdb's version contains in-frame clones alone and is incomplete. This table holds 53,000 or so clones, around 80% found once. Trimming removed 5 bases at V and 0 bases at J, with 11 bases between. Germline lookup yields CDR1 SGHNT and CDR2 YENEEA. CDR3 size: 15 residues. The receptor's source is a man aged 40 to 70 with stage III lung adenocarcinoma. The chain joins TRBV11-3 to TRBJ2-1; D is undetermined. Sequencing used peripheral blood mononuclear cells, obtained before any cancer treatment. The CDR3: CASSPDSSSYNEQFF. The CDR3 DNA sequence: TGTGCCAGCAGCCCTGACTCGAGCTCCTACAATGAGCAGTTCTTC.